The clone carrying this TCR beta chain was seen repeatedly, ten times or more. To make TCR beta libraries, researchers used iRepertoire HTBI primers and Arm-PCR of CDR3 regions. MiXCR, run by TCRdb on the multiplex PCR reads, gives a single entry per CDR3 protein. The data show hundreds of thousands of distinct CDR3 sequences, 15% seen once. The CDR3 has 17 residues. The germline CDR1 and CDR2 sequences are LGHDT and YNNKEL (reference sequence). Unmatched junction bases numbered 4, after V lost 0 bases and J lost 1 base. The sample comes from a study of regulatory T cells in long-lasting Graves disease. Time point defined: newly diagnosed GD, antithyroid drugs for less than 3 months. Making the TCR library involved RNA that had been extracted from PBMCs.

This TCR came from a female donor with Graves disease. This chain links TRBV3-1 with TRBJ2-1; 9 bases are shared with TRBD1. Sequenced material: peripheral blood mononuclear cells (PBMCs), taken at new diagnosis, from a patient treated with antithyroid drugs. The DNA for the CDR3 is TGTGCCAGCAGCCAAGAGTTCGGGACAGGGTCCTACAATGAGCAGTTCTTC. Translation gives CASSQEFGTGSYNEQFF.